Listed below are T cell receptor beta chains from one sample, sequenced in a study of OX40 agonist ivuxolimab in advanced cancers. Generated by immunoSEQ multiplex PCR, the TCRdb table keeps only in-frame clones and is missing some. The profile shows roughly 150,000 clones, 85% to 95% of them singletons. Sequenced material: CD4+ or CD8+ T cells sorted from blood, taken in a trial of the OX40 agonist ivuxolimab. These receptors came from an adult with an advanced solid tumor such as melanoma, head and neck, liver or kidney cancer. The CDR3 runs from the conserved cysteine through the conserved F or W. Fields, in order: V gene, D gene, J gene, clone size, CDR3 DNA, CDR3 protein. D genes are given only for firm matches. Part of the rows lack a size; the others show once, few, many or a class for expanded clones.

>TRBV10-2|.|TRBJ2-1|.
TGTGCCAGCAGTTACTCAAGGCCAGGGCGGAATGAGCAGTTCTTC
CASSYSRPGRNEQFF
>TRBV7-2|.|TRBJ2-3|.
TGTGCCAGCAGCTTAGTTGCGTCGGGCACAGATACGCAGTATTTT
CASSLVASGTDTQYF
>TRBV7-2|.|TRBJ2-2|.
TGTGCCAGCAGCTCACAGGGCTTCGGGACCGGGGAGCTGTTTTTT
CASSSQGFGTGELFF
>TRBV28|TRBD2|TRBJ2-1|.
TGTGCCAGCAGCCATAGCGGGAGCAACTACAATGAGCAGTTCTTC
CASSHSGSNYNEQFF
>TRBV5-5|.|TRBJ2-1|.
TGTGCCAGCAGCTCAGGGCCCTGGAGCTCCTACAATGAGCAGTTCTTC
CASSSGPWSSYNEQFF
>TRBV19|TRBD1|TRBJ2-5|.
TGTGCCAGTAGTAGGACAGGGACGACCCAGTACTTC
CASSRTGTTQYF
>TRBV5-1|.|TRBJ2-3|.
TGCGCCAGCAGCTTAGCGGAGAGCACAGATACGCAGTATTTT
CASSLAESTDTQYF
>TRBV7-2|.|TRBJ2-3|.
TGTGCCAGCAGCCTCCAGGGTTCAGATACGCAGTATTTT
CASSLQGSDTQYF
>TRBV6-5|.|TRBJ1-2|.
TGTGCCAGCACCAAACCCGGGGGCTATGGCTACACCTTC
CASTKPGGYGYTF
>TRBV5-4|TRBD1|TRBJ2-3|.
TGTGCCAGCAGCGTGGGACAGGTAACAGATACGCAGTATTTT
CASSVGQVTDTQYF
>TRBV11-2|.|TRBJ2-1|once
TGTGCCAGCAGCTTAGGCTCAGGTGAGCAGTTCTTC
CASSLGSGEQFF
>TRBV28|TRBD2|TRBJ2-7|.
TGTGCCAGCAGTCCCCCGGGACTAGCGGGTCCCTACGAGCAGTACTTC
CASSPPGLAGPYEQYF
>TRBV5-4|.|TRBJ1-1|once
TGTGCCAGCAGCTATAGGGGGGGCACTGAAGCTTTCTTT
CASSYRGGTEAFF
>TRBV7-8|TRBD1|TRBJ1-2|.
TGTGCCAGCAGCTCACAGGGGGCTCGGGGCTACACCTTC
CASSSQGARGYTF
>TRBV5-1|TRBD1|TRBJ2-1|.
TGCGCCAGCCTCCGGGACAGGGTCGGCAATGAGCAGTTCTTC
CASLRDRVGNEQFF
>TRBV11-3|TRBD1|TRBJ2-1|.
TGTGCCAGCAGCTTAGAAGGACAGGGCTACAATGAGCAGTTCTTC
CASSLEGQGYNEQFF
>TRBV7-9|TRBD2|TRBJ2-3|.
TGTGCCAGCAGCTTAGCGGGAGGGCCGTCAGATACGCAGTATTTT
CASSLAGGPSDTQYF
>TRBV7-2|.|TRBJ2-1|.
TGTGCCAGCAGCCCAAGGGCAGGGACCAATGAGCAGTTCTTC
CASSPRAGTNEQFF
>TRBV19|TRBD1|TRBJ1-5|.
TGTGCCAGTAGGGTGCCGGGACAGGGAGGGGGAAGACAGCCCCAGCATTTT
CASRVPGQGGGRQPQHF
>TRBV4-3|.|TRBJ2-3|.
TGCGCCAGCAGCCAAGAGAGTCCGAGCACAGATACGCAGTATTTT
CASSQESPSTDTQYF
>TRBV18|TRBD1|TRBJ2-2|.
TGTGCCAGCTCAGGACAGGACACCACCGGGGAGCTGTTTTTT
CASSGQDTTGELFF
>TRBV28|TRBD2|TRBJ2-7|.
TGTGCCAGCAGTTCTTGGAACCTAGCGGGAGGGCCAGGGGAGCAGTACTTC
CASSSWNLAGGPGEQYF
>TRBV30|.|TRBJ2-7|once
TGTGCCTGGAGTCAACTAGACTCCTACGAGCAGTACTTC
CAWSQLDSYEQYF
>TRBV7-9|.|TRBJ2-7|.
TGTGCCAGCAGCTTAGAGGTAGTCTCCTACGAGCAGTACTTC
CASSLEVVSYEQYF
>TRBV18|.|TRBJ2-7|.
TGTGCCAGCTCAACCCGGGGTCCAGTCGGAACGGAGCAGTACTTC
CASSTRGPVGTEQYF
>TRBV18|TRBD2|TRBJ2-2|.
TGTGCCAGCTCACCAAGGACTAGCGGTAACGGGGAGCTGTTTTTT
CASSPRTSGNGELFF
>TRBV2|.|TRBJ1-3|.
TGTGCCAGCAACTCACAGGGAGGTGGAAACACCATATATTTT
CASNSQGGGNTIYF
>TRBV2|TRBD1|TRBJ1-5|once
TGTGCCAGCAGTGAAGCTTCGGACAGGGCAAATCAGCCCCAGCATTTT
CASSEASDRANQPQHF
>TRBV28|TRBD1|TRBJ1-2|.
TGTGCCAGCAGGCTTGCGGGACAGGGGGACTATGGCTACACCTTC
CASRLAGQGDYGYTF
>TRBV10-3|TRBD1|TRBJ2-2|.
TGTGCCAGCAGGGGACAGCACACCGGGGAGCTGTTTTTT
CASRGQHTGELFF
>TRBV7-2|.|TRBJ2-1|.
TGTGCCAGCAGTCCACAGGGAGTCGAAGCCTACAATGAGCAGTTCTTC
CASSPQGVEAYNEQFF
>TRBV19|.|TRBJ2-2|.
TGTGCCAGTAGTACGGGACAAGCGACCGGGGAGCTGTTTTTT
CASSTGQATGELFF
>TRBV2|TRBD2|TRBJ2-2|.
TGTGCCAGCAGTGGGGGACTAGTTAGCACCGGGGAGCTGTTTTTT
CASSGGLVSTGELFF
>TRBV12-5|TRBD1|TRBJ1-1|.
TGTGCTAGTGGTTTGCGGCAGGGGGCGAGAACTGAAGCTTTCTTT
CASGLRQGARTEAFF
>TRBV11-2|.|TRBJ2-4|.
TGTGCCAGCAGCTTGTCGGACGAGAGAGACATTCAGTACTTC
CASSLSDERDIQYF
>TRBV29-1|.|TRBJ2-3|.
TGCAGCGTTGAATCGGGCGCAGATACGCAGTATTTT
CSVESGADTQYF
>TRBV4-2|.|TRBJ2-3|.
TGTGCCAGCAGCCTAGAAAGGAGCACAGATACGCAGTATTTT
CASSLERSTDTQYF
>TRBV28|TRBD2|TRBJ2-1|.
TGTGCCAGCAGGTTAGCGGGAGCATGGAATGAGCAGTTCTTC
CASRLAGAWNEQFF
>TRBV27|.|TRBJ2-7|once
TGTGCCAGCGCCGGTCCCACTACCTACGAGCAGTACTTC
CASAGPTTYEQYF
>TRBV5-4|.|TRBJ1-4|.
TGTGCCAGCAGCTTCGGGGATGGAGAAAAACTGTTTTTT
CASSFGDGEKLFF
>TRBV7-9|.|TRBJ2-7|.
TGTGCCAGCAGCCCCAGGGGCGGATCGCAGTACTTC
CASSPRGGSQYF
>TRBV15|.|TRBJ2-1|.
TGTGCCACCAGCAGAGAAGACTACTCCTACAATGAGCAGTTCTTC
CATSREDYSYNEQFF
>TRBV28|TRBD1|TRBJ2-1|.
TGTGCCAGCAGACGTGGACAGGGCGGCTACAATGAGCAGTTCTTC
CASRRGQGGYNEQFF
>TRBV18|TRBD1|TRBJ1-2|.
TGTGCCAGCTCATCTCAGGGGGCGGACTATGGCTACACCTTC
CASSSQGADYGYTF
>TRBV29-1|.|TRBJ2-3|.
TGCAGCGTTATTAGTTGGGAAGGGGGCACAGATACGCAGTATTTT
CSVISWEGGTDTQYF
>TRBV11-2|TRBD1|TRBJ1-1|.
TGTGCCAGCAGCTCATACAGGGGGCGGTACACTGAAGCTTTCTTT
CASSSYRGRYTEAFF
>TRBV4-2|TRBD1|TRBJ1-5|.
TGTGCCAGCAGCCAAGAAACAGGGGGCTGGAACAATCAGCCCCAGCATTTT
CASSQETGGWNNQPQHF
>TRBV19|TRBD2|TRBJ2-7|.
TGTGCCAGTACCGCCGGGGCGGGAGCCTCCGAGCAGTACTTC
CASTAGAGASEQYF
>TRBV7-9|.|TRBJ1-1|.
TGTGCCAGCAGCTTAGGATCGTTGGGGAACACTGAAGCTTTCTTT
CASSLGSLGNTEAFF
>TRBV25-1|.|TRBJ2-2|.
TGTGCCAGCAGTGATTTAATAGTGGACAGCACCGGGGAGCTGTTTTTT
CASSDLIVDSTGELFF